This TCR beta chain is drawn from a study of cytomegalovirus exposure and HLA in healthy donors. This clone was observed a single time. The antigen is unknown. This CDR3 has 16 residues. The J segment lost 3 bases and the V segment lost 5 bases, leaving 11 bases of the junction unmatched. The germline CDR1 and CDR2 sequences are SGHTA and FQGNSA. Vbeta (60) and Jbeta (13) primers were used in the PCR. Some clones are missing from TCRdb's copy, which holds only in-frame ones; the method was immunoSEQ multiplex PCR. This table has about 120,000 clones, roughly 77% appearing once. Donors likely had unrecorded immune exposures despite being nominally healthy when sampled. Findings and limits, study-wide: CMV serostatus was the sole immune exposure information available.

The V and J genes are TRBV7-2 and TRBJ2-3; TRBD2 matches 7 bases. Sequenced sample: PBMCs. The receptor's source is a man over 45 in good health and CMV-seropositive. The CDR3 here is CASSQGLGGRTDTQYF. CDR3 DNA: TGTGCCAGCAGCCAGGGTTTAGGCGGGAGAACAGATACGCAGTATTTT.